The sample holds a few counts of the clone carrying this TCR beta chain. The CDR3 covers 16 residues. Germline V gene lookup returns CDR1 PRHDT and CDR2 FYEKMQ (reference sequence). V lost 5 bases, J lost 0 bases, and 7 bases stayed unmatched. Through a sample-barcoded 5' primer and a J-beta primer mix, a second PCR was run for roughly 7 to 11 cycles. TCRdb re-called the 5' RACE reads through MiXCR, storing one row per CDR3 protein. The sample lists over 750,000 distinct CDR3 sequences, 25% occurring once. These data come from a study of blood T cells in healthy people across ages. These data also formed part of another study, on T cells of mothers and their children.

This chain joins TRBV13 and TRBJ2-3; 8 nucleotides agree with TRBD2. The specimen was blood. This sequence originates from a boy aged 5-17 years in good health. For the CDR3, the DNA is TGTGCCAGCAGCCCGGGGGGGCATAGCAGCACAGATACGCAGTATTTT. This encodes CASSPGGHSSTDTQYF.